One sample yielded the 14 T cell receptor beta chains listed below, sequenced in a study of patients and donors after allogeneic stem cell transplantation. TCRdb ran MiXCR on the RT-PCR reads and lists one entry per CDR3 protein. Of roughly 10,000 distinct CDR3 sequences in the sample, about 6% were seen once. The specimen sequenced was blood, either unsorted or a sorted T cell fraction (not recorded which). These receptors came from a human donor who was either an allogeneic HSCT recipient or a stem cell or donor lymphocyte infusion donor (not recorded which). It is not recorded whose cells these are; they may come from a transplant donor.

This clonotype was detected many times. The CDR3 bases are TGTGCCACCAGCCGCCGGACTAGCGGACAAGAGACCCAGTACTTC. Amino acid sequence: CATSRRTSGQETQYF. The chain combines TRBV15 with TRBJ2-5; TRBD2 matches at 10 bases. V shed 5 bases and J 2 bases; nucleotides not matched to a gene: 5. The CDR3 is 15 amino acids. Germline assignment: CDR1 LNHNV and CDR2 YYDKDF (reference sequence).

This clonotype occurred a few times. The rearrangement joins TRBV10-3 to TRBJ2-7, with 9 bases fitting TRBD1. The length of the CDR3 is 14 residues. Germline assignment: CDR1 ENHRY and CDR2 SYGVKD. Germline trimming cut 5 bases from V and 4 bases from J; bases unmatched to any gene: 6. The DNA of the CDR3 is TGTGCCATCAGTCAACAGGGGGCTGTGTACGAGCAGTACTTC. Amino acid sequence: CAISQQGAVYEQYF.

This clonotype was seen at least ten times. This chain uses TRBV6-5 with TRBJ2-7; 10 positions match TRBD1. CDR3 size: 14 residues. V lost 7 bases to trimming and J lost 0 bases; unmatched junction nucleotides: 3. Germline-derived CDR1 and CDR2 are MNHEY and SVGAGI. Here the CDR3 reads CASKRQGASYEQYF. The CDR3 nucleotides read TGTGCCAGCAAACGACAGGGGGCCTCCTACGAGCAGTACTTC.

V gene TRBV6-2 or TRBV6-3 combines with J gene TRBJ2-3; TRBD2 matches 11 bases. Germline V gene sequence: CDR1 MNHEY, CDR2 SVGEGT. The CDR3 runs 14 residues. The V and J ends lost 6 bases and 6 bases, in that order; junction bases with no gene match: 5. The chain's CDR3 is CASRLAGGVDTQYF. CDR3 sequence (DNA): TGTGCCAGCAGGTTAGCGGGAGGGGTGGATACGCAGTATTTT.

This clonotype was seen at least ten times. V gene TRBV6-5 combines with J gene TRBJ2-7; D is uncertain. V dropped 2 bases and J dropped 2 bases, with 10 bases sitting between them. The CDR3 consists of 14 residues. The germline CDR1 and CDR2 sequences are MNHEY and SVGAGI. CDR3 amino acids: CASSYSTATYEQYF. The DNA of the CDR3 is TGTGCCAGCAGTTACAGCACAGCCACCTACGAGCAGTACTTC.

This clonotype was seen repeatedly, ten times or more. The chain uses TRBV30 and TRBJ2-5; the D gene could be TRBD1 or TRBD2 (5 bases each). Trimming removed 2 bases from V and 1 base from J, with 8 bases in between. Germline V gene sequence: CDR1 GTSNPN, CDR2 SVGIG (reference sequence). The CDR3 sequence is 13 residues long. The CDR3, as DNA: TGTGCCTGGAGTCTTGGGACCCAAGAGACCCAGTACTTC. Its protein is CAWSLGTQETQYF. Looking up the rest from reference TRBV30 and TRBJ2-5 gives the full variable domain: SQTIHQWPATLVQPVGSPLSLECTVEGTSNPNLYWYRQAAGRGLQLLFYSVGIGQISSEVPQNLSASRPQDRQFILSSKKLLLSDSGFYLCAWSLGTQETQYFGPGTRLLVL.

By share, this clonotype counts as medium-sized. V and J are TRBV5-1 and TRBJ2-2; 10 bases match TRBD1. The trim removed 4 bases at V and 3 bases at J, leaving 3 bases unmatched. The CDR3 spans 15 residues. Germline CDR1 SGHRS, CDR2 YFSETQ. DNA of the CDR3: TGCGCCAGCAGCCGCGGGACAGGGGACACCGGGGAGCTGTTTTTT. Residues: CASSRGTGDTGELFF. Together with reference TRBV5-1 and TRBJ2-2, the CDR3 gives the full variable domain: KAGVTQTPRYLIKTRGQQVTLSCSPISGHRSVSWYQQTPGQGLQFLFEYFSETQRNKGNFPGRFSGRQFSNSRSEMNVSTLELGDSALYLCASSRGTGDTGELFFGEGSRLTVL.

This chain connects TRBV12-3 or TRBV12-4 to TRBJ2-2, with 7 bases identical to TRBD1. V dropped 4 bases and J dropped 5; count of bases not matched to a gene: 4. The CDR3 contains 14 residues. The CDR3 spells CASSSTGWTGELFF. The CDR3 nucleotides read TGTGCCAGCAGTTCGACAGGGTGGACCGGGGAGCTGTTTTTT.

This clonotype was observed a few times. This chain uses TRBV6-2 or TRBV6-3 with TRBJ2-2; 7 positions agree with TRBD2. Germline V gene data show CDR1 as MNHEY and CDR2 as SVGEGT. CDR3 length equals 14 residues. J gave up 7 bases and V 4 bases, and 6 bases lay outside the gene matches. In DNA, the CDR3 is TGTGCCAGCAGTTCCACACTAGCGATCGGGGAGCTGTTTTTT. Its translation: CASSSTLAIGELFF.

This clonotype was detected only a few times. The chain employs TRBV4-2 and TRBJ2-5; 11 bases map to TRBD1. The germline V gene has CDR1 LGHNA and CDR2 YNFKEQ. V gave up 3 bases and J gave up 5 bases; unmatched junction bases: 8. This CDR3 region has 16 residues. The CDR3 is CASSHPGQGAEETQYF. The CDR3 DNA sequence: TGTGCCAGCAGCCATCCTGGACAGGGGGCCGAGGAGACCCAGTACTTC.

This clonotype was detected many times. The chain joins TRBV20-1 to TRBJ1-5; TRBD1 aligns across 9 bases. The CDR3 totals 14 residues. The germline CDR1 and CDR2 sequences are DFQATT and SNEGSKA (reference sequence). J was trimmed by 7 bases and V by 6 bases; bases with no gene match: 10. In DNA form, the CDR3 reads TGCAGTGCCCCGGACAGGGGACGAGGACAGCCCCAGCATTTT. It yields the protein CSAPDRGRGQPQHF.

This clonotype was counted ten times or more. The V and J genes are TRBV20-1 and TRBJ2-3, with D possibly being TRBD2 (6 bases). CDR1 is DFQATT, CDR2 SNEGSKA, per germline (reference sequence). The CDR3 has 14 amino acids. Trimming stripped 2 bases from V and 8 bases from J, with 17 bases between. The CDR3 DNA sequence: TGCAGTGCTAGACAGGAGGGCCCGAGGAGTACGCAGTATTTT. This encodes CSARQEGPRSTQYF.

This clonotype was found many times. This chain links TRBV18 with TRBJ2-1, with D tentatively TRBD1 (5 bases). V was pared by 0 bases and J by 6 bases, with 9 bases between. The CDR3 spans 14 residues. Germline V gene data show CDR1 as KGHSH and CDR2 as LQKENI. The CDR3 DNA follows: TGTGCCAGCTCACCACCGTCAGGGTCCAATGAGCAGTTCTTC. Its translation is CASSPPSGSNEQFF.

This clonotype occurred many times. V is TRBV20-1 and J is TRBJ2-3; D unresolved. From germline, CDR1 is DFQATT and CDR2 SNEGSKA (reference sequence). The V and J ends lost 5 bases and 3 bases respectively, with 9 bases between them. This CDR3 has 12 residues. CDR3 bases: TGCAGTGCTCCCCGGAGTACAGATACGCAGTATTTT. Protein sequence: CSAPRSTDTQYF.